This is a list of T cell receptor beta chains from one sample in a study of T cell responses to AZD1222 COVID-19 vaccine. Sequencing used immunoSEQ multiplex PCR; TCRdb keeps in-frame clones, though not all of them. The repertoire holds about 160,000 clones, around 90% seen once, with 3% to 3.5% in the top ten. Here the sequenced sample was peripheral blood, taken 28 days after the second AZD1222 dose. Every receptor here comes from an adult who received the AZD1222 COVID-19 vaccine. Each CDR3 is given without its conserved first and last residue. The D gene is left open where the match is weak.

cdr3_length	d_call	v_call	j_call	cdr3_aa
13	NA	TRBV27	TRBJ2-7	ASSVGAGSSYEQY
11	NA	TRBV12-3/TRBV12-4	TRBJ1-3	ASSLEQRNTIY
11	NA	TRBV12-3/TRBV12-4	TRBJ2-1	ASSWTQNNEQF
11	NA	TRBV4-1	TRBJ1-6	ASSQDRWSPLH
10	NA	TRBV12-3/TRBV12-4	TRBJ1-1	ASSWASTEAF
14	NA	TRBV7-6	TRBJ2-2	ASSLRTITNTGELF
12	NA	TRBV6-5	TRBJ1-6	ASSLAGGDSPLH
9	NA	TRBV30	TRBJ1-5	AWGGNQPQH
13	TRBD1	TRBV19	TRBJ1-4	ASRRTGGTNEKLF
14	TRBD1	TRBV5-6	TRBJ1-1	ASSLIGDRKNTEAF
14	NA	TRBV19	TRBJ2-2	ASSIPRGRETGELF
13	TRBD1	TRBV27	TRBJ1-1	ASRRGGTGNTEAF
13	NA	TRBV9	TRBJ2-5	ASSVGAGHQETQY
11	TRBD2	TRBV29-1	TRBJ2-7	SVGLAGGVEQY
14	TRBD1	TRBV5-1	TRBJ2-5	ASSPGQVLWGETQY
16	NA	TRBV24-1	TRBJ2-3	ATSDFGISGLRRDTQY
17	NA	TRBV4-1	TRBJ2-4	ASSQRSLDRFLAKNIQY
13	TRBD1	TRBV6-5	TRBJ1-2	ASSYSGQGGYGYT
10	NA	TRBV3-1/TRBV3-2	TRBJ1-4	ASRSTNEKLF
12	TRBD1	TRBV7-9	TRBJ2-5	ASSFTGVQETQY
11	NA	TRBV5-1	TRBJ1-2	ASSLGANYGYT
14	NA	TRBV5-1	TRBJ2-5	ASSTGGSLPQETQY
11	NA	TRBV25-1	TRBJ1-1	ASSEGAWTEAF
16	NA	TRBV11-3	TRBJ2-6	ASSLERSSRSGANVLT
14	TRBD1	TRBV5-1	TRBJ2-7	ASSNVRDSNLYEQY
14	TRBD2	TRBV24-1	TRBJ2-1	ATSDISGVSGDEQF
15	TRBD2	TRBV4-1	TRBJ2-1	ASSQGELAGGYNEQF
11	NA	TRBV12-3/TRBV12-4	TRBJ1-6	ASVRGGGSPLH
13	NA	TRBV11-2	TRBJ2-1	ASSLVPEGYNEQF
10	NA	TRBV9	TRBJ2-2	AGSVVDGELF
12	NA	TRBV5-1	TRBJ2-7	ASSYDVLSYEQY
9	NA	TRBV30	TRBJ1-3	ACPLRGTIY
13	NA	TRBV28	TRBJ2-3	ASSFGGSGTDTQY
11	NA	TRBV29-1	TRBJ2-1	SVDGLAFNEQF
14	NA	TRBV6-4	TRBJ1-2	ASSLNPITGNYGYT
12	TRBD1	TRBV2	TRBJ2-1	ATAGTEFSNEQF
11	TRBD2	TRBV5-8	TRBJ2-4	ASSLETSGSTL
11	NA	TRBV29-1	TRBJ1-2	SVEDDSDYGYT
14	TRBD2	TRBV5-4	TRBJ2-5	ASSSGGRAGAETQY
9	NA	TRBV3-1/TRBV3-2	TRBJ1-2	ASSFGTSYY
11	NA	TRBV7-9	TRBJ2-2	ASRPGDTGELF
12	TRBD2	TRBV10-1	TRBJ2-1	ASTPGLAGYEQF
14	NA	TRBV6-2/TRBV6-3	TRBJ2-3	ASSYGGLSRTDTQY